The rows below give T cell receptor beta chains drawn from one sample of a study of blood T cells in healthy people across ages. TCRdb reprocessed the 5' RACE reads via MiXCR and lists one record per CDR3 protein. The data hold about 680,000 distinct CDR3 sequences, with around 48% observed a single time. The sequenced material came from blood. Source of these receptors: an older woman in good health. The CDR3 runs from the conserved cysteine through the conserved F or W. Each record gives: D gene, V gene, J gene, clone size, CDR3 protein, CDR3 DNA. The D gene is left open where the match is weak. The size entry is marked missing in some rows and otherwise reads once, few, many or a size class.

TRBD1	TRBV2	TRBJ1-6	few	CASRAGQANSPLHF	TGTGCCAGCAGGGCGGGACAGGCGAATTCACCCCTCCACTTT
.	TRBV6-6	TRBJ1-2	.	CASSWDGDYGYTF	TGTGCCAGCAGTTGGGACGGTGATTATGGCTACACCTTC
TRBD1	TRBV7-8	TRBJ2-7	once	CASTGDRGFYEQYF	TGTGCCAGCACCGGGGACAGGGGCTTCTACGAGCAGTACTTC
TRBD1	TRBV9	TRBJ2-5	.	CASSLPTGKMETQYF	TGTGCCAGCAGCTTACCGACAGGGAAAATGGAGACCCAGTACTTC
.	TRBV7-2	TRBJ1-1	.	CASSLGGERNTEAFF	TGTGCCAGCAGCTTGGGGGGGGAGCGGAACACTGAAGCTTTCTTT
.	TRBV21-1	TRBJ2-7	few	CASLTGGINNYEQYF	TGTGCCAGCTTAACAGGGGGCATTAACAACTACGAGCAGTACTTC
.	TRBV6-2/TRBV6-3	TRBJ2-6	.	CASSGQLGSGANVLTF	TGTGCCAGCAGTGGACAACTGGGCTCTGGGGCCAACGTCCTGACTTTC
.	TRBV5-1	TRBJ2-3	.	CASSLGTTLNTDTQYF	TGCGCCAGCAGCTTGGGAACTACCCTGAACACAGATACGCAGTATTTT
.	TRBV5-1	TRBJ2-5	few	CASSLAGTTQETQYF	TGCGCCAGCAGCTTGGCTGGGACAACTCAAGAGACCCAGTACTTC
TRBD1	TRBV7-2	TRBJ1-2	.	CANSFWGMARDRVLYGYTF	TGTGCCAACAGCTTCTGGGGAATGGCACGGGACAGGGTACTGTATGGCTACACCTTC
TRBD2	TRBV6-5	TRBJ2-7	few	CASSYSLRTSGTYSYEQYF	TGTGCCAGCAGTTACTCACTGAGGACTAGCGGGACATACTCCTACGAGCAGTACTTC
TRBD2	TRBV7-9	TRBJ2-7	.	CASSPGTSGRNEQYF	TGTGCCAGCAGCCCCGGGACTAGCGGGAGGAACGAGCAGTACTTC
.	TRBV6-5	TRBJ1-1	few	CASSYRVNTEAFF	TGTGCCAGCAGTTACCGGGTTAACACTGAAGCTTTCTTT
TRBD2	TRBV29-1	TRBJ2-3	.	CSVVESGGRTDTQYF	TGCAGCGTTGTGGAGAGCGGGGGCCGCACAGATACGCAGTATTTT
TRBD1	TRBV29-1	TRBJ2-7	.	CSTSGQNSYEQYF	TGCAGCACCTCGGGACAGAACTCCTACGAGCAGTACTTC
TRBD2	TRBV4-1	TRBJ2-3	many	CASSRLLREGRITDTQYF	TGCGCCAGCAGCCGGTTACTGCGGGAGGGCCGCATCACAGATACGCAGTATTTT
TRBD2	TRBV3-1	TRBJ2-3	few	CASSQVISGSPGTQYF	TGTGCCAGCAGCCAAGTGATTAGCGGGAGTCCAGGAACGCAGTATTTT
.	TRBV25-1	TRBJ2-3	.	CASSELDSRSDTQYF	TGTGCCAGCAGTGAATTGGATTCGAGGTCAGATACGCAGTATTTT
.	TRBV6-1	TRBJ2-1	.	CASGDCEQFF	TGTGCCAGCGGGGATTGCGAGCAGTTCTTC
.	TRBV16	TRBJ1-4	.	CASSQSDIGDEKLFF	TGTGCCAGCAGCCAATCGGACATAGGAGATGAAAAACTGTTTTTT
TRBD1	TRBV28	TRBJ1-2	.	CASGTRDRNPYGYTF	TGTGCCAGCGGTACACGGGACAGGAATCCCTATGGCTACACCTTC
.	TRBV6-2/TRBV6-3	TRBJ2-7	.	CASSKDRSYEQYF	TGTGCCAGCAGTAAGGACCGATCCTACGAGCAGTACTTC
.	TRBV12-3/TRBV12-4	TRBJ1-2	.	CASSLRRLNYGYTF	TGTGCCAGCAGTTTAAGGAGACTTAACTATGGCTACACCTTC
.	TRBV27	TRBJ1-2	.	CASSLFGSSYGYTF	TGTGCCAGCAGTTTATTTGGGAGTAGCTATGGCTACACCTTC
TRBD1	TRBV20-1	TRBJ2-1	.	CSGQGNYNEQFF	TGCAGTGGACAGGGGAATTACAATGAGCAGTTCTTC
.	TRBV7-9	TRBJ1-2	.	CASSPGPTGQRKAYGYTF	TGTGCCAGCAGCCCGGGCCCGACAGGTCAAAGGAAGGCCTATGGCTACACCTTC
.	TRBV11-1	TRBJ1-5	.	CASRGRLPFNQPQHF	TGTGCCAGCAGGGGGCGCCTACCCTTCAATCAGCCCCAGCATTTT
.	TRBV2	TRBJ2-1	.	CASSENTYNEQFF	TGTGCCAGCAGTGAAAATACCTACAATGAGCAGTTCTTC
.	TRBV9	TRBJ2-1	.	CASSVDLGSNEQFF	TGTGCCAGCAGCGTAGATCTAGGTTCCAATGAGCAGTTCTTC
.	TRBV2	TRBJ2-5	few	CASRADQETQYF	TGTGCCAGCAGGGCAGATCAAGAGACCCAGTACTTC
.	TRBV10-3	TRBJ1-1	.	CAISETGARTEAFF	TGTGCCATCAGTGAGACGGGGGCGAGGACTGAAGCTTTCTTT
.	TRBV12-3/TRBV12-4	TRBJ2-3	.	CASSFWDHSTDTQYF	TGTGCCAGCAGTTTTTGGGACCATAGCACAGATACGCAGTATTTT
TRBD2	TRBV7-2	TRBJ2-1	.	CASSRTSGSSSSYNEQFF	TGTGCCAGCAGTAGAACTAGCGGGAGCTCCAGCTCCTACAATGAGCAGTTCTTC
.	TRBV30	TRBJ2-5	.	CAWSVPEGLGNEQYF	TGTGCCTGGAGTGTACCTGAGGGTTTGGGGAATGAGCAGTACTTC
.	TRBV6-5	TRBJ2-3	.	CASRVQGTDTQYF	TGTGCCAGCAGAGTACAGGGTACAGATACGCAGTATTTT
.	TRBV28	TRBJ1-1	.	CASSGGGPPGNTEAFF	TGTGCCAGCAGTGGGGGGGGGCCCCCGGGAAACACTGAAGCTTTCTTT
.	TRBV5-1	TRBJ2-7	.	CASSLSEGKYEQYF	TGCGCCAGCAGCTTGTCGGAAGGGAAGTACGAGCAGTACTTC
.	TRBV29-1	TRBJ2-3	.	CSVDGQGTDTQYF	TGCAGCGTTGATGGGCAGGGGACAGATACGCAGTATTTT
TRBD1	TRBV4-2	TRBJ1-1	.	CASSRSDRRNTEAFF	TGTGCCAGCAGCAGATCGGACAGGAGGAACACTGAAGCTTTCTTT
.	TRBV12-3/TRBV12-4	TRBJ2-1	many	CASTLAHLAPYNEQFF	TGTGCCAGCACCTTGGCCCACCTAGCGCCTTACAATGAGCAGTTCTTC
.	TRBV28	TRBJ2-5	many	CASTGGGWETQYF	TGTGCCAGCACCGGCGGGGGCTGGGAGACCCAGTACTTC
.	TRBV4-3	TRBJ1-4	.	CASSLSGTGKEKLFF	TGCGCCAGCAGCTTATCCGGGACGGGGAAGGAAAAACTGTTTTTT
TRBD1	TRBV27	TRBJ2-7	.	CASSRPGTGLYEQYF	TGTGCCAGCAGTAGACCCGGGACAGGACTCTACGAGCAGTACTTC